Following are 9 T cell receptor beta chains from one sample sequenced in a study of T cell repertoires in cytomegalovirus infection. TCRdb reprocessed the reads via MiXCR and lists one record per CDR3 protein. The sample has roughly 760,000 distinct CDR3 sequences; about 40% are singletons. Input material: PBMCs. These receptor sequences come from a human donor in good health (CMV status not recorded). Some clones in this sample may be carry-over from other donors' samples.

The V gene is TRBV3-1, the J gene TRBJ1-2, with a possible D match to TRBD1 (5 bases). The germline gives CDR1 LGHDT, CDR2 YNNKEL (reference sequence). The length of the CDR3 is 16 residues. Trimming removed 3 bases at V and 3 bases at J, with 17 bases between. The CDR3 DNA follows: TGTGCCAGCAGCCACCCCGTCGGGGGACCTTACTATGGCTACACCTTC. This gives the protein CASSHPVGGPYYGYTF.

The chain has TRBV29-1 and TRBJ1-1; the match to TRBD1 covers 8 bases. There are 14 residues in the CDR3. The V segment lost 5 bases and the J segment 1 base; nucleotides outside the gene matches: 6. CDR1 SQVTM and CDR2 ANQGSEA come from the germline V gene. Here the CDR3 reads CSVRTGRTNTEAFF. CDR3 bases: TGCAGCGTTAGGACAGGGCGGACGAACACTGAAGCTTTCTTT.

This clonotype was seen a few times. V gene TRBV28 combines with J gene TRBJ2-7, with D perhaps TRBD1 (7 bases). The V end was cut by 5 bases, the J end by 3 bases, with 23 bases between. The germline V gene encodes CDR1 MDHEN and CDR2 SYDVKM. The CDR3 sequence is 17 residues long. The CDR3 nucleotides are TGTGCCAGCAGTGAGGAGGGACGAGGGGACAGAAACTACGAGCAGTACTTC. Its translation: CASSEEGRGDRNYEQYF.

This sequence joins TRBV15 and TRBJ2-3; 8 bases match TRBD1. The CDR3 is 17 amino acids. Trimming at V came to 3 bases and at J to 4 bases, leaving 12 bases not matched to a gene. CDR1 and CDR2 (germline): LNHNV, YYDKDF (reference sequence). CDR3 in DNA: TGTGCCACCAGCAGCCTCGACAGGGGCCTTCTTCCAGATACGCAGTATTTT. Translated, it gives CATSSLDRGLLPDTQYF.

Worth noting for this clonotype: A clone one base away is much larger, so this may be a read error. The chain couples TRBV7-2 to TRBJ1-5; D not resolved. The CDR3 is 14 amino acids. V was pared by 3 bases and J by 0 bases, with 6 bases between. Germline loops: CDR1 SGHTA, CDR2 FQGNSA. The CDR3 spells CASSFYPSNQPQHF. As DNA, the CDR3 is TGTGCCAGCAGCTTTTACCCTAGCAATCAGCCCCAGCATTTT.

This clonotype was counted a few times. The chain employs TRBV12-3 or TRBV12-4 and TRBJ1-5; no firm D call. CDR3 length: 19 residues. Trimming took off 1 base at V and 0 bases at J, with 19 bases between the two ends. The CDR3 spells CASSLVTDVPIASNQPQHF. The CDR3 DNA follows: TGTGCCAGCAGTTTAGTGACCGACGTCCCTATTGCTAGCAATCAGCCCCAGCATTTT.

The chain uses TRBV25-1 and TRBJ2-1, with TRBD1 matching over 9 bases. This CDR3 is built from 15 residues. The germline CDR1 and CDR2 sequences are MGHDK and SYGVNS. V shed 2 bases and J 3 bases; nucleotides not matched to a gene: 2. The CDR3 DNA follows: TGTGCCAGCAGTGAAGGGACAGGGCTCTACAATGAGCAGTTCTTC. Translation: CASSEGTGLYNEQFF.

Concerning this clonotype: The CDR3 ends on some other residue instead of the conserved phenylalanine or tryptophan, so this is likely a read error. The chain joins TRBV7-8 to TRBJ1-5; no clear D gene. V lost 1 base to trimming and J lost 2 bases, with 9 bases between them. The CDR3 is 15 amino acids. The V gene's germline CDR1 is SGHVS and CDR2 FQNEAQ. CDR3 sequence: CASSLDWKGNQPQHV. The CDR3 DNA follows: TGTGCCAGCAGCTTAGACTGGAAGGGCAATCAGCCCCAGCATGTT.

This sequence joins TRBV28 and TRBJ1-1; D is possibly TRBD1 (5 bases). Trimming took off 6 bases at V and 9 bases at J, with 20 bases between the two ends. Germline-derived CDR1 and CDR2 are MDHEN and SYDVKM. This CDR3 has 14 amino acids. The CDR3 bases are TGTGCCAGCAGCCACATAGGGGTCGGCGGCCAAGCTTTCTTT. Its protein product is CASSHIGVGGQAFF.